The 32 T cell receptor beta chains in this list originate from one sample, sequenced in a study of response to subunit inactivated influenza vaccine. TCRdb analysed the RT-PCR reads with MiXCR anew, one entry per CDR3 protein. The sample carries 450,000 to 700,000 distinct CDR3 sequences, less than 15% recorded once. The input for sequencing was PBMCs from blood, taken roughly 13 days after vaccination. Receptors originate from a man aged 45-65 years who received an inactivated influenza vaccine.

This clonotype was counted many times. This chain uses TRBV6-2 or TRBV6-3 with TRBJ2-5; TRBD1 might be the D (6 bases). Trimming took off 2 bases at V and 1 base at J, with 11 bases between the two ends. CDR1 is MNHEY, CDR2 SVGEGT, per germline. The CDR3 loop spans 15 amino acids. CDR3 nucleotides: TGTGCCAGCAGTTACGCCGGGACACTCCAAGAGACCCAGTACTTC. It codes for CASSYAGTLQETQYF.

CDR3 in amino acids: CAWSTGYEQYF. DNA for the CDR3: TGTGCCTGGAGTACCGGGTACGAGCAGTACTTC. The genes are TRBV30 and TRBJ2-7; no clear D gene. Germline V gives CDR1 GTSNPN, CDR2 SVGIG (reference sequence). The length of the CDR3 is 11 residues. V gave up 2 bases and J gave up 4 bases, with 6 bases separating them.

This clonotype was counted only a few times. The chain combines TRBV7-2 with TRBJ2-7; D is unresolved. Germline values: CDR1 SGHTA, CDR2 FQGNSA. The CDR3 sequence is 13 residues long. The V end lost 7 bases, the J end lost 0 bases, and 10 bases lay between the germline ends. The DNA of the CDR3 is TGTGCCAGCACCCGGCCAAGCTCCTACGAGCAGTACTTC. Translated, it gives CASTRPSSYEQYF.

This chain links TRBV6-2 or TRBV6-3 with TRBJ2-5; the D gene could be TRBD1 or TRBD2 (5 bases each). This CDR3 comprises 14 residues. Trimming stripped 6 bases from V and 4 bases from J, with 15 bases between. Germline values: CDR1 MNHEY, CDR2 SVGEGT. The CDR3: CASRPTPGTETQYF. In DNA, the CDR3 is TGTGCCAGCAGACCGACCCCGGGGACAGAGACCCAGTACTTC.

This chain connects TRBV18 to TRBJ2-3; 7 bases are shared with TRBD1. The CDR3 has 17 residues. The V and J ends lost 2 bases and 2 bases, in that order; junction bases with no gene match: 10. Per the germline V gene, CDR1 is KGHSH and CDR2 is LQKENI. This chain's CDR3 is CASSPSTPTGATDTQYF. Here the CDR3 DNA reads TGTGCCAGCTCACCATCGACCCCAACAGGGGCCACAGATACGCAGTATTTT.

The chain carries TRBV24-1 and TRBJ2-4; D is uncertain. Germline lookup yields CDR1 KGHDR and CDR2 SFDVKD. The CDR3 sequence is 13 residues long. V shed 5 bases and J shed 7 bases, with 11 bases lying between them. The CDR3 DNA sequence: TGTGCCACCAGTGGTCTGGGTGCGAACATTCAGTACTTC. Protein sequence: CATSGLGANIQYF.

V and J are TRBV5-1 and TRBJ1-1; weak D call: TRBD1 (5 bases). Trimming removed 4 bases from V and 2 bases from J, with 18 bases in between. Looked up from germline, CDR1 is SGHRS and CDR2 is YFSETQ. This CDR3 comprises 16 residues. CDR3 amino acids: CASSLMSGRVNTEAFF. The CDR3 region has the DNA TGCGCCAGCAGCCTCATGTCCGGCAGGGTTAACACTGAAGCTTTCTTT.

The V gene is TRBV20-1, the J gene TRBJ2-7; either TRBD1 or TRBD2 may fit D (5 bases each). The germline gives CDR1 DFQATT, CDR2 SNEGSKA (reference sequence). V was cut by 0 bases and J by 2 bases, with 14 bases left in between. The CDR3 runs 15 residues. This chain's CDR3 is CSARDDGTGPYEQYF. For the CDR3, the DNA is TGCAGTGCTAGAGATGATGGGACGGGACCCTACGAGCAGTACTTC.

This clonotype has only a few counts. V and J are TRBV16 and TRBJ1-2; tentative D call: TRBD1 (6 bases). Germline-derived CDR1 and CDR2 are KGHSY and FQNENV. The V end lost 0 bases, the J end lost 8 bases, and 13 bases lay between the germline ends. CDR3 length: 14 residues. The CDR3 coding sequence is TGTGCCAGCAGCCAATCCTCAGGGGCAGGCGGCTACACCTTC. Translation gives CASSQSSGAGGYTF.

This chain joins TRBV20-1 and TRBJ2-5, with D tentatively TRBD2 (6 bases). V dropped 0 bases and J dropped 2 bases, with 16 bases sitting between them. CDR1 is DFQATT and CDR2 is SNEGSKA in the germline V gene (reference sequence). This CDR3 is 16 amino acids long. CDR3 nucleotide sequence: TGCAGTGCTAGAGATTCGGGTAGCGGCGGACAAGAGACCCAGTACTTC. Its translation is CSARDSGSGGQETQYF.

This clonotype showed up just a few times. The genes are TRBV24-1 and TRBJ2-1; 15 bases align to TRBD2. V gave up 5 bases and J gave up 3 bases; unmatched junction bases: 7. CDR1 and CDR2 (germline): KGHDR, SFDVKD. This CDR3 contains 18 residues. This chain's CDR3 is CATSGGLAGGVFYNEQFF. DNA of the CDR3: TGTGCCACCAGTGGAGGACTAGCGGGAGGGGTTTTCTACAATGAGCAGTTCTTC.

This clonotype showed up many times. The chain employs TRBV29-1 and TRBJ2-1; tentatively, D is TRBD1 or TRBD2 (5 bases each). Germline lookup yields CDR1 SQVTM and CDR2 ANQGSEA. The length of the CDR3 is 13 residues. V was cut by 4 bases and J by 0 bases, with 7 bases left in between. The CDR3 nucleotides are TGCAGCGTTGGGGGGAGCTCCTACAATGAGCAGTTCTTC. This encodes CSVGGSSYNEQFF.

This clonotype was detected ten times or more. The genes are TRBV7-9 and TRBJ1-2; 7 nucleotides line up with TRBD1. Per the germline V gene, CDR1 is SEHNR and CDR2 is FQNEAQ (reference sequence). V trimming: 4 bases; J trimming: 5 bases; junction bases outside the gene matches: 7. The CDR3 length is 14 residues. CDR3 DNA: TGTGCCAGCAGCTCTTCCGGGACAGATTATGGCTACACCTTC. It yields the protein CASSSSGTDYGYTF.

This chain links TRBV25-1 with TRBJ1-2, with D tentatively TRBD1 (5 bases). The germline CDR1 and CDR2 sequences are MGHDK and SYGVNS. The CDR3 runs 12 residues. V dropped 2 bases and J dropped 5 bases, with 6 bases sitting between them. As DNA, the CDR3 is TGTGCCAGCAGTGAACAGGGTTATGGCTACACCTTC. Translated: CASSEQGYGYTF.

The rearrangement links TRBV12-3 or TRBV12-4 to TRBJ2-1, with 9 bases that match TRBD1. This CDR3 spans 16 amino acids. V lost 6 bases, J lost 4 bases, and 10 bases stayed unmatched. CDR3 sequence (DNA): TGTGCCAGCAGGACAACGACAGGGGGGACTTACAATGAGCAGTTCTTC. This sequence encodes CASRTTTGGTYNEQFF.

There are a few counts of this clonotype. V usage is TRBV12-3 or TRBV12-4 and J usage is TRBJ2-3; TRBD1 matches at 11 bases. Germline trimming cut 6 bases from V and 4 bases from J; bases unmatched to any gene: 6. This CDR3 has 15 amino acids. The CDR3 nucleotides are TGTGCCAGCAGGCAGGGACAGGGGGTCGCAGATACGCAGTATTTT. Its protein is CASRQGQGVADTQYF.

This chain joins TRBV20-1 and TRBJ2-1, with 11 bases aligning to TRBD2. The length of the CDR3 is 14 residues. With V trimmed by 4 bases and J by 8 bases, 7 bases remained unmatched. Germline lookup yields CDR1 DFQATT and CDR2 SNEGSKA (reference sequence). The DNA for the CDR3 is TGCAGTGCTAAACTAGCGGGAGATATATATGAGCAGTTCTTC. Translating gives CSAKLAGDIYEQFF.

This clonotype was found a few times. The CDR3 here is CASSQIRSYEQYF. CDR3 coding DNA: TGTGCCAGCAGCCAGATCCGCTCCTACGAGCAGTACTTC. The chain carries TRBV3-1 and TRBJ2-7, with unresolved D. This CDR3 is 13 amino acids long. Per germline, CDR1 LGHDT and CDR2 YNNKEL (reference sequence). V was clipped by 3 bases and J by 0 bases, with 6 bases between them.

There are many counts of this clonotype. The gene calls are TRBV20-1 and TRBJ2-5, with D possibly matching TRBD2 (6 bases). Germline V gives CDR1 DFQATT, CDR2 SNEGSKA (reference sequence). The CDR3 runs to 15 residues. V shed 6 bases and J shed 5 bases, with 22 bases lying between them. This CDR3 is CSAHSGGSAKETQYF. CDR3 in DNA: TGCAGTGCACACAGTGGGGGGTCGGCGAAGGAGACCCAGTACTTC.

The CDR3 loop reads CASSRLRQRIVNTEAFF. The CDR3 bases are TGTGCCAGCAGCCGACTTAGACAGCGGATTGTGAACACTGAAGCTTTCTTT. The V gene is TRBV6-2 or TRBV6-3, the J gene TRBJ1-1, with D possibly being TRBD1 (5 bases). The V end was cut by 6 bases, the J end by 0 bases, with 20 bases between. Germline CDR1 MNHEY, CDR2 SVGEGT. The CDR3 extends over 17 amino acids.

The table lists this clonotype with many counts. The CDR3 DNA follows: TGCGCCAGCAGCTTGGACGGTTCCTACGAGCAGTACTTC. The encoded protein is CASSLDGSYEQYF. The V gene is TRBV5-1, the J gene TRBJ2-7; D is ambiguous. Germline lookup yields CDR1 SGHRS and CDR2 YFSETQ. V dropped 0 bases and J dropped 1 base, with 5 bases sitting between them. The CDR3 has 13 residues.

Many counts were recorded for this clonotype. This chain uses TRBV28 with TRBJ2-7; perhaps D is TRBD1 or TRBD2 (5 bases each). CDR1 is MDHEN, CDR2 SYDVKM, per germline. The CDR3 is 15 amino acids. The V end lost 6 bases, the J end lost 2 bases, and 17 bases lay between the germline ends. The CDR3 region has the DNA TGTGCCAGCAGAAAACTGAGGGGCGGAACCTACGAGCAGTACTTC. Its translation is CASRKLRGGTYEQYF.

The rearrangement uses TRBV21-1 and TRBJ2-1. TRBV21-1 corresponds to a pseudogene. The length of the CDR3 is 17 residues. The CDR3 loop is CASSKGKAGPIYNEQFF. Here the CDR3 DNA reads TGTGCCAGCAGCAAAGGGAAGGCAGGTCCTATCTACAATGAGCAGTTCTTC.

The V and J genes are TRBV7-2 and TRBJ2-1; D is possibly TRBD1 (5 bases). V lost 2 bases and J 10 bases, leaving 9 bases between the germline ends. There are 12 residues in the CDR3. Germline V CDR1 and CDR2: SGHTA, FQGNSA. The DNA for the CDR3 is TGTGCCAGCAGCTTACCGGCAGGGGAGCAGTTCTTC. Its translation: CASSLPAGEQFF. The full variable domain, in which reference TRBV7-2 and TRBJ2-1 provide the parts outside the CDR3, is GAGVSQSPSNKVTEKGKDVELRCDPISGHTALYWYRQSLGQGLEFLIYFQGNSAPDKSGLPSDRFSAERTGGSVSTLTIQRTQQEDSAVYLCASSLPAGEQFFGPGTRLTVL.

The chain joins TRBV4-3 to TRBJ2-7; 7 bases are a match to TRBD2. The CDR3 spans 14 residues. The V and J ends lost 7 bases and 7 bases, in that order; junction bases with no gene match: 13. Per the germline V gene, CDR1 is LGHNA and CDR2 is YSLEER. The CDR3 sequence is CASTRGGGPREQYF. The CDR3 coding sequence is TGCGCCAGCACCCGCGGCGGGGGACCAAGGGAGCAGTACTTC.

Only a few counts were recorded for this clonotype. This chain connects TRBV20-1 to TRBJ2-3; TRBD1 matches 10 bases. In germline, CDR1 is DFQATT, CDR2 SNEGSKA (reference sequence). The CDR3 is 14 amino acids. The junction had 5 bases not matched to a gene; V was cut back by 3 bases and J by 5 bases. CDR3 amino acids: CSARDRGFRDTQYF. The DNA of the CDR3 is TGCAGTGCTAGGGACAGGGGGTTTAGAGATACGCAGTATTTT.

This clonotype appeared many times. The genes are TRBV11-1 and TRBJ1-2, with 7 bases that match TRBD1. Looked up from germline, CDR1 is SGHAT and CDR2 is FQDESV (reference sequence). This CDR3 has 13 residues. V lost 6 bases, J lost 3 bases, and 4 bases stayed unmatched. CDR3 amino acids: CASSYGTDYGYTF. CDR3 DNA: TGTGCCAGCAGTTACGGGACAGACTATGGCTACACCTTC.

This clonotype was counted a few times. J is TRBJ2-2 and V is TRBV3-1, with D uncertain. Germline V gene sequence: CDR1 LGHDT, CDR2 YNNKEL (reference sequence). The CDR3 spans 15 residues. Trimming removed 8 bases from V and 5 bases from J, with 18 bases in between. The CDR3 loop reads CASRGGTMWTGELFF. The CDR3 DNA reads as TGTGCCAGCCGAGGCGGAACGATGTGGACCGGGGAGCTGTTTTTT.

The gene calls are TRBV6-5 and TRBJ1-2; D gene uncertain. The CDR3 loop spans 15 amino acids. Between the trimmed V and J ends, which lost 0 bases and 8 bases, there was a span of 16 bases. Germline V gives CDR1 MNHEY, CDR2 SVGAGI. The CDR3 sequence is CASSYSGWREGGYTF. DNA for the CDR3: TGTGCCAGCAGTTACTCGGGTTGGAGGGAAGGGGGCTACACCTTC.

This clonotype has just a few counts. The chain uses TRBV10-3 and TRBJ1-4; D gene unclear. The CDR3 consists of 14 residues. Germline CDR1 is ENHRY and CDR2 is SYGVKD. Trimming pared 4 bases from V and 7 bases from J, leaving 13 bases between. CDR3 region: CAISAALVGEKLFF. As DNA, the CDR3 is TGTGCCATCAGTGCAGCTTTGGTGGGTGAAAAACTGTTTTTT.

This clonotype was seen many times. One end of the junction fails to match germline, which may point to a read error. The J gene is TRBJ1-1, the V gene TRBV5-7, with TRBD1 matching over 8 bases. TRBV5-7 is an ORF; its function is uncertain. This CDR3 has 14 residues. Here the CDR3 DNA reads TGTGCCAGCAGCTCTGGGACAGGCTACACCGAAGCTTTCTTT. It codes for CASSSGTGYTEAFF.

A remark on this clonotype: This may stem from a read error, because a much larger clone lies one nucleotide away. The chain combines TRBV5-1 with TRBJ1-2; D is ambiguous. CDR3 size: 15 residues. Trimming removed 0 bases at V and 4 bases at J, with 13 bases between. Per the germline V gene, CDR1 is SGHRS and CDR2 is YFSETQ. The CDR3 is CASSLVGNRAYGYTF. The DNA of the CDR3 is TGCGCCAGCAGCTTGGTGGGCAACCGGGCCTATGGCTACACCTTC.